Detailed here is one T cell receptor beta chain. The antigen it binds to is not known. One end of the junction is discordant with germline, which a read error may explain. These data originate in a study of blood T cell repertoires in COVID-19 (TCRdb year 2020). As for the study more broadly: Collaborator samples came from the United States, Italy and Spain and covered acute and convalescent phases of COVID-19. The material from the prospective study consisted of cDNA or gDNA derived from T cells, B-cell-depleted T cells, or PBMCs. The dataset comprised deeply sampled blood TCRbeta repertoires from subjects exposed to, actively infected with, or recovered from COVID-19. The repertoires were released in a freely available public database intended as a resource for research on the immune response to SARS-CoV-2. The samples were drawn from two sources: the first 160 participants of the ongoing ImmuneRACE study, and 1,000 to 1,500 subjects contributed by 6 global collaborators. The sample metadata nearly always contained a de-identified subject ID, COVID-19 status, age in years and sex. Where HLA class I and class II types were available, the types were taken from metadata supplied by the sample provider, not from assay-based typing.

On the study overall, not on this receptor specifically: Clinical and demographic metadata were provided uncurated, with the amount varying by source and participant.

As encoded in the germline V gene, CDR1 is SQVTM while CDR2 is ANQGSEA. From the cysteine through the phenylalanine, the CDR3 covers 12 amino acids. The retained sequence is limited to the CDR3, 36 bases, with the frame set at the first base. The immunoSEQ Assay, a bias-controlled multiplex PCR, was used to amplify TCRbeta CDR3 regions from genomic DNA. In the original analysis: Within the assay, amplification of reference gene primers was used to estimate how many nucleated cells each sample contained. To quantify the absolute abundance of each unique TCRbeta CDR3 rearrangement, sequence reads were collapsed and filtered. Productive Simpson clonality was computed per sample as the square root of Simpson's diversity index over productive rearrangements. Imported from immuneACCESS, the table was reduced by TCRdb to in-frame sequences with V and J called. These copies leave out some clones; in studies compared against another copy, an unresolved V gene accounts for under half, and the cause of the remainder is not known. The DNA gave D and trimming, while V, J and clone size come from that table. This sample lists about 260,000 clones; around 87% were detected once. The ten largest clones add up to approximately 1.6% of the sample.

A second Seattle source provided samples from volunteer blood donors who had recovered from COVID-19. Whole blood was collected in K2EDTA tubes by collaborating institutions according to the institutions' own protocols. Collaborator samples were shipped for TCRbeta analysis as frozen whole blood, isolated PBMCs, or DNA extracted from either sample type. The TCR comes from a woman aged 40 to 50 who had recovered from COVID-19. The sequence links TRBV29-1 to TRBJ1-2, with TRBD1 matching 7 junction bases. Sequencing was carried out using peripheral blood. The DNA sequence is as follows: TGCAGCGTTGAAGATAGCGGGACAGAAAGCTCCTTC. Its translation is CSVEDSGTESSF.